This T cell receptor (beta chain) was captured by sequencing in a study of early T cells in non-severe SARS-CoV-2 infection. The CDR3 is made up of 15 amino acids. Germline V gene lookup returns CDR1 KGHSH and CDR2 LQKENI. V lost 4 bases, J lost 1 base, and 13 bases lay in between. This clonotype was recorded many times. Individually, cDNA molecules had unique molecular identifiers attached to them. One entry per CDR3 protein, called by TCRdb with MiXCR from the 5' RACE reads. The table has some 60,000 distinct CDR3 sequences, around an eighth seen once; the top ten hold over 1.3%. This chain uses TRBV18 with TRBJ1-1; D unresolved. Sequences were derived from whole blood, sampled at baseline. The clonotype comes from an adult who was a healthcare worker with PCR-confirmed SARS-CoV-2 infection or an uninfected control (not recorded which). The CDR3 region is CASSRGVVENTEAFF. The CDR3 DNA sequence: TGTGCCAGCTCACGGGGAGTGGTTGAGAACACTGAAGCTTTCTTT.